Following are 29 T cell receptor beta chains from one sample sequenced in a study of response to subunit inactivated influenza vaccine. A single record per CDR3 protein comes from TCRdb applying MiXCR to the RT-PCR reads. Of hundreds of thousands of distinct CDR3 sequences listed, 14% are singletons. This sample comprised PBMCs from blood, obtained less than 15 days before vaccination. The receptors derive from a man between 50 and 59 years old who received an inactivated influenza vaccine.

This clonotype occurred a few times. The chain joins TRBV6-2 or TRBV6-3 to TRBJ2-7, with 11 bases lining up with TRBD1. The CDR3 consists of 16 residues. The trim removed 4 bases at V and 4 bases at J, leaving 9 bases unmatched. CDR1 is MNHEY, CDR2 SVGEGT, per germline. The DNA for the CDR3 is TGTGCCAGCAGTTCGCCGGGACAGGGGGTATTTTACGAGCAGTACTTC. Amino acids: CASSSPGQGVFYEQYF.

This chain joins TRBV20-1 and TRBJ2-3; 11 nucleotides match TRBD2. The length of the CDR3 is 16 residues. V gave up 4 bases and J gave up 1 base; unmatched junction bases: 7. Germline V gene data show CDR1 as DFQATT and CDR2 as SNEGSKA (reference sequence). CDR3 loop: CSAILAGGGGTDTQYF. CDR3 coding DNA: TGCAGTGCTATTCTAGCGGGGGGAGGGGGCACAGATACGCAGTATTTT.

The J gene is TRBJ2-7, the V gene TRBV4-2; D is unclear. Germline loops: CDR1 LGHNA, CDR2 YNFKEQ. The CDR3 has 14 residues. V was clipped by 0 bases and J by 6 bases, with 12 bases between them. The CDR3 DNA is TGTGCCAGCAGCCAAGATATGTCAGTTCCCGAGCAGTACTTC. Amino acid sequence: CASSQDMSVPEQYF.

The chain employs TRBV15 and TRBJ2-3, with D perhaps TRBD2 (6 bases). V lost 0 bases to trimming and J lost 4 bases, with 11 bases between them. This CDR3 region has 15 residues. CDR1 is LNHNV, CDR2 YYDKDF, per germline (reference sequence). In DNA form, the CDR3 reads TGTGCCACCAGCAGAGATTGGCGGGGCTCAGATACGCAGTATTTT. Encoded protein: CATSRDWRGSDTQYF.

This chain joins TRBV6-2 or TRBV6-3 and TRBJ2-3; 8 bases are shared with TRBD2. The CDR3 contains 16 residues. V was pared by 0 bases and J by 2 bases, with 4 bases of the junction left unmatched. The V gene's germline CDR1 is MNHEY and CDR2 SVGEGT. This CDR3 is CASSYSSGGFTDTQYF. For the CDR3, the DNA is TGTGCCAGCAGTTACTCGTCGGGAGGGTTCACAGATACGCAGTATTTT.

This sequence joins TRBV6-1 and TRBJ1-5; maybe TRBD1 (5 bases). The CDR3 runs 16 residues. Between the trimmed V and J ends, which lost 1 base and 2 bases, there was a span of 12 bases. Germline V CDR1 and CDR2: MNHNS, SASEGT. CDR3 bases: TGTGCCAGCAGTGAAGTGAGGGGAACGGGCAATCAGCCCCAGCATTTT. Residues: CASSEVRGTGNQPQHF.

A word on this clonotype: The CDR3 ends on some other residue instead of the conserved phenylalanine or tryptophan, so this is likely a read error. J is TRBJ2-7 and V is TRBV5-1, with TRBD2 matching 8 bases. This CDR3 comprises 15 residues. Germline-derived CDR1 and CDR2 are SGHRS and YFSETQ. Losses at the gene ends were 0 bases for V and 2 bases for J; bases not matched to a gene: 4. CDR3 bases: TGCGCCAGCAGCTTGGCGAGCGGGGGCACCTACGAGCAGTACTAC. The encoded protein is CASSLASGGTYEQYY.

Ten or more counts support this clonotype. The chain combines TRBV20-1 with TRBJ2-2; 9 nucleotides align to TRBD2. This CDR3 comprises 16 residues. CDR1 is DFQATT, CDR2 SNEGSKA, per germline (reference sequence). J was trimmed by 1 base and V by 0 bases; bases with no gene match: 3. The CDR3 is CSARDRAGGNTGELFF. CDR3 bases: TGCAGTGCTAGAGATCGAGCGGGGGGGAACACCGGGGAGCTGTTTTTT.

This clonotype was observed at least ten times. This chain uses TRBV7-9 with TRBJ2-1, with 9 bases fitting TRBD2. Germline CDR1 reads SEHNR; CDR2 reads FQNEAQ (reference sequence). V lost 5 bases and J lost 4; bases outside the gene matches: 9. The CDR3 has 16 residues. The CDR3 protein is CASSAKTSGAYNEQFF. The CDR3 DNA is TGTGCCAGCAGCGCCAAGACTAGCGGAGCATACAATGAGCAGTTCTTC.

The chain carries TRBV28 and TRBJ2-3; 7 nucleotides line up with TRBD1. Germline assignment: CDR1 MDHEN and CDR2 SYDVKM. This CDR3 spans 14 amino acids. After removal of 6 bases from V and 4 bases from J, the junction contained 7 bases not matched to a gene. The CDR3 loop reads CASSYTGAPDTQYF. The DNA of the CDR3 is TGTGCCAGCAGCTATACAGGGGCCCCAGATACGCAGTATTTT.

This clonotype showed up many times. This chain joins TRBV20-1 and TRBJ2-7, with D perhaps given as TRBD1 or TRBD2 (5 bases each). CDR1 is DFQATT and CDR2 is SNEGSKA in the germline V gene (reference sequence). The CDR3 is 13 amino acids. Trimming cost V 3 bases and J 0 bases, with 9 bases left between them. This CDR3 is CSASPGTSYEQYF. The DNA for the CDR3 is TGCAGTGCTAGTCCCGGGACCTCCTACGAGCAGTACTTC.

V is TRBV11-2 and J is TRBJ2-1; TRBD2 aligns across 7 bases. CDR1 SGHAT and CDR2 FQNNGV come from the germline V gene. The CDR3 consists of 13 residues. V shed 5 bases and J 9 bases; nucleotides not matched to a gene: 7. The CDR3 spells CASSRGGRGEQFF. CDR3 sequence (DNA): TGTGCCAGCAGCCGAGGAGGGAGGGGTGAGCAGTTCTTC.

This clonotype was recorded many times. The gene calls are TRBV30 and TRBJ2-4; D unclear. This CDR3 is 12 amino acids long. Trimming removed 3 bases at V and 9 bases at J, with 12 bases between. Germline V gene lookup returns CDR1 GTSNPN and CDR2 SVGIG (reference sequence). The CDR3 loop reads CAWSPEWSIQYF. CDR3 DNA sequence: TGTGCCTGGAGCCCGGAGTGGAGCATTCAGTACTTC.

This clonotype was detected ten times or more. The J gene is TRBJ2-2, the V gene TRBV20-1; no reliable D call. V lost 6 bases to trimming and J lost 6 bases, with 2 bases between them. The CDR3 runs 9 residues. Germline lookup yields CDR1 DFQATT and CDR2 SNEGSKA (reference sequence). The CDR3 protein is CSAPGELFF. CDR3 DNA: TGCAGTGCCCCCGGGGAGCTGTTTTTT.

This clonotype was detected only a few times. The CDR3 bases are TGTGCCAGCAGCAGGGGTCTTCCTAGCACAGATACGCAGTATTTT. Residues: CASSRGLPSTDTQYF. This chain joins TRBV7-2 and TRBJ2-3; D may be TRBD1 (5 bases). V gave up 5 bases and J gave up 0 bases, with 12 bases separating them. Germline CDR1 is SGHTA and CDR2 is FQGNSA. There are 15 residues in the CDR3.

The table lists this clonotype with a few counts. The CDR3 bases are TGTGCCAGCAGGTCGGACCCGGGAGTGGGCGAGCAGTACTTC. Its protein is CASRSDPGVGEQYF. This chain links TRBV7-2 with TRBJ2-7; D is possibly TRBD2 (6 bases). Germline loops: CDR1 SGHTA, CDR2 FQGNSA. The CDR3 length is 14 residues. The ends were cut back, 6 bases at V and 6 bases at J, with 18 bases in the middle.

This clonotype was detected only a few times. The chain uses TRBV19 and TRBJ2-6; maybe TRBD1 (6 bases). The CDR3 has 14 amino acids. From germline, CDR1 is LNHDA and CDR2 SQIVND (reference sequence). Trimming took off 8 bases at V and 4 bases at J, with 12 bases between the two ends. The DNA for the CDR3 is TGTGCCAGTTACCAGGGGTACGGGGCCAACGTCCTGACTTTC. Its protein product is CASYQGYGANVLTF.

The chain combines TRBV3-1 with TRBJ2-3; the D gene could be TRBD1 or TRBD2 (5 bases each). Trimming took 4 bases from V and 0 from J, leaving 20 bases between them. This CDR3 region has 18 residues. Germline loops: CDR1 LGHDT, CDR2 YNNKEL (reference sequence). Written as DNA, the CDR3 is TGTGCCAGCAGCCCCTCCGAGGGGCCCGAGCCTAGCACAGATACGCAGTATTTT. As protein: CASSPSEGPEPSTDTQYF.

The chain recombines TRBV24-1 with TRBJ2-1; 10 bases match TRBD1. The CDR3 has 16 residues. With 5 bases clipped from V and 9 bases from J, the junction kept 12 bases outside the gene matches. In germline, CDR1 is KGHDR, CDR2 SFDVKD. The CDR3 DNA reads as TGTGCCACCAGTGCCTCCCCCCGGGACAGGGGTGGTGAGCAGTTCTTC. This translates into CATSASPRDRGGEQFF.

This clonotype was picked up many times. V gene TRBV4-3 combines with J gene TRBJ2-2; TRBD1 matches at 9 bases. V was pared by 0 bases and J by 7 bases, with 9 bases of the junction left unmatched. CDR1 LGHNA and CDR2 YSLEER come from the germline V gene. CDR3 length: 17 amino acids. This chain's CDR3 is CASSQDWDRDQYGELFF. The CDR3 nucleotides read TGCGCCAGCAGCCAAGACTGGGACAGGGATCAATACGGGGAGCTGTTTTTT.

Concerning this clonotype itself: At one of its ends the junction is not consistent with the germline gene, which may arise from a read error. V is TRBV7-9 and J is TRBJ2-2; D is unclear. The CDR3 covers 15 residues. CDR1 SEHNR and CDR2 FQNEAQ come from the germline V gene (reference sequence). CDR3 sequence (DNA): TGTGCCAGCAGCTTAGGGCAGTGGAACACCGGGCAGCTGTTTTTT. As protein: CASSLGQWNTGQLFF.

The CDR3 sequence: CASSQNRAGSKNIQYF. CDR3 nucleotide sequence: TGTGCCAGCAGCCAGAACAGGGCTGGGTCCAAAAACATTCAGTACTTC. This chain links TRBV5-6 with TRBJ2-4, with a tentative D call TRBD1 (6 bases). Per the germline V gene, CDR1 is SGHDT and CDR2 is YYEEEE. The CDR3 is 16 amino acids. V was shortened by 4 bases and J by 2 bases, with 16 bases between the two germline ends.

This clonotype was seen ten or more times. CDR3 bases: TGCGCCAGCAGCGGGGGGGGGTTGAGCACAGATACGCAGTATTTT. Protein product: CASSGGGLSTDTQYF. The chain carries TRBV5-1 and TRBJ2-3; TRBD2 agrees at 7 bases. The V gene end was trimmed by 4 bases and the J gene end by 0 bases; junction bases not matched to a gene: 5. The CDR3 runs 15 residues. Germline V CDR1 and CDR2: SGHRS, YFSETQ. The variable domain in full, completed from reference TRBV5-1 and TRBJ2-3, reads KAGVTQTPRYLIKTRGQQVTLSCSPISGHRSVSWYQQTPGQGLQFLFEYFSETQRNKGNFPGRFSGRQFSNSRSEMNVSTLELGDSALYLCASSGGGLSTDTQYFGPGTRLTVL.

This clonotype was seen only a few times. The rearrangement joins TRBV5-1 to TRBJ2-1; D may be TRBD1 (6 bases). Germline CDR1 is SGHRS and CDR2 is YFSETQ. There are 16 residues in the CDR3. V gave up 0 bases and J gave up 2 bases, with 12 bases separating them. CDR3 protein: CASSLVGRGTYNEQFF. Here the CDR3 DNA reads TGCGCCAGCAGCTTGGTTGGCAGGGGAACCTACAATGAGCAGTTCTTC.

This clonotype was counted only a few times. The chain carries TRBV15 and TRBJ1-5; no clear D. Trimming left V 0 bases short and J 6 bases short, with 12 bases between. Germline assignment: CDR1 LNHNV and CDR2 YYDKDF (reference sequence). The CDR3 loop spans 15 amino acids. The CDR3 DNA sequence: TGTGCCACCAGCAGAGACGGAAGGGTGGGTCAGCCCCAGCATTTT. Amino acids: CATSRDGRVGQPQHF.

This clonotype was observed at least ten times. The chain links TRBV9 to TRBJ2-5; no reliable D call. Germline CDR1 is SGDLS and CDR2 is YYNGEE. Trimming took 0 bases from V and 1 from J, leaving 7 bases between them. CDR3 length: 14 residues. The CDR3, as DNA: TGTGCCAGCAGCGTAGACGTTAGCCAAGAGACCCAGTACTTC. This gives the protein CASSVDVSQETQYF. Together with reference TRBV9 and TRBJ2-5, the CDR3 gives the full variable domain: DSGVTQTPKHLITATGQRVTLRCSPRSGDLSVYWYQQSLDQGLQFLIQYYNGEERAKGNILERFSAQQFPDLHSELNLSSLELGDSALYFCASSVDVSQETQYFGPGTRLLVL.

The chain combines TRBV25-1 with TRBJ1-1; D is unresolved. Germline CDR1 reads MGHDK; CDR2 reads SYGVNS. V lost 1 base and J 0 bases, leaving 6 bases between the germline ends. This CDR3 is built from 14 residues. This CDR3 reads CASSESVMNTEAFF. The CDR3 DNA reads TGTGCCAGCAGTGAATCGGTTATGAACACTGAAGCTTTCTTT.

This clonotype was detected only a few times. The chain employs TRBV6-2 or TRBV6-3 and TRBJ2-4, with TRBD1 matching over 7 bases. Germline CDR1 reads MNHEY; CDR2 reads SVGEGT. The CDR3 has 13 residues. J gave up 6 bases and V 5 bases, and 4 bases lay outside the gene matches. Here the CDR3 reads CASSPRQGNIQYF. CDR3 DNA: TGTGCCAGCAGTCCCCGACAGGGAAACATTCAGTACTTC.

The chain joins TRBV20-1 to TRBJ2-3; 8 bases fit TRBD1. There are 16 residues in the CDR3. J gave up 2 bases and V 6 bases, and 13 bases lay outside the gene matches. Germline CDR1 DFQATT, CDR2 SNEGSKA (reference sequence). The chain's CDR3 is CSARPPGDRFTDTQYF. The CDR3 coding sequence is TGCAGTGCACGACCACCGGGGGACAGGTTCACAGATACGCAGTATTTT.